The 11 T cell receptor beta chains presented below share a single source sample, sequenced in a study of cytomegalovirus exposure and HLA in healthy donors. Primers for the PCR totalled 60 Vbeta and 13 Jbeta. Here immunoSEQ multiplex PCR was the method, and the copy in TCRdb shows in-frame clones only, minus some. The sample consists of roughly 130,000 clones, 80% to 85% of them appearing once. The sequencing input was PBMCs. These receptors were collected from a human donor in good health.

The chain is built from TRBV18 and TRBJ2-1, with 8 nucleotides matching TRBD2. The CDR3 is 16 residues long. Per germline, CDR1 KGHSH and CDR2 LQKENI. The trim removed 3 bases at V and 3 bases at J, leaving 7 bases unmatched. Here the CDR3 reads CASSPPSAGDYNEQFF. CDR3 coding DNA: TGTGCCAGCTCACCCCCGTCAGCGGGGGACTACAATGAGCAGTTCTTC.

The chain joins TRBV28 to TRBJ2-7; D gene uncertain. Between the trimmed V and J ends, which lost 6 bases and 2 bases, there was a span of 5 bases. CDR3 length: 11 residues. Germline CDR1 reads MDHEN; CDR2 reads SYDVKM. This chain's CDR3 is CASRAAYEQYF. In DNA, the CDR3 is TGTGCCAGCAGGGCAGCCTACGAGCAGTACTTC. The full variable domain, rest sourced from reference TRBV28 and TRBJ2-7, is DVKVTQSSRYLVKRTGEKVFLECVQDMDHENMFWYRQDPGLGLRLIYFSYDVKMKEKGDIPEGYSVSREKKERFSLILESASTNQTSMYLCASRAAYEQYFGPGTRLTVT.

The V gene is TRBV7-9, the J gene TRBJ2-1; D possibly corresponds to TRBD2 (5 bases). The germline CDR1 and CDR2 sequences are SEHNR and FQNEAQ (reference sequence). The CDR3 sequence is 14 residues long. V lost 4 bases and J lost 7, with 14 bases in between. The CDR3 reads CASSSGIGTNEQFF. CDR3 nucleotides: TGTGCCAGCAGCTCCGGGATTGGAACGAATGAGCAGTTCTTC. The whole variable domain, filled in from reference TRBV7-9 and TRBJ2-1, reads DTGVSQNPRHKITKRGQNVTFRCDPISEHNRLYWYRQTLGQGPEFLTYFQNEAQLEKSRLLSDRFSAERPKGSFSTLEIQRTEQGDSAMYLCASSSGIGTNEQFFGPGTRLTVL.

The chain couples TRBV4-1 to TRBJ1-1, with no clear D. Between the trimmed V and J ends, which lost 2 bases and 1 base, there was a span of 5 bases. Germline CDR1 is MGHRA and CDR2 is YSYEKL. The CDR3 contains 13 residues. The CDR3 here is CASSQPWNTEAFF. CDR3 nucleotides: TGCGCCAGCAGCCAACCGTGGAACACTGAAGCTTTCTTT.

The chain's CDR3 is CAISDSDRSPHEQYF. For the CDR3, the DNA is TGTGCCATCAGTGACTCGGACAGGAGCCCTCACGAGCAGTACTTC. The J gene is TRBJ2-7, the V gene TRBV10-3; 7 bases fit TRBD1. CDR1 is ENHRY and CDR2 is SYGVKD in the germline V gene. The V segment lost 3 bases and the J segment 5 bases; nucleotides outside the gene matches: 10. The CDR3 spans 15 residues.

The chain's CDR3 is CASREAGDWETQYF. Written as DNA, the CDR3 is TGTGCCAGTAGGGAAGCGGGGGACTGGGAGACCCAGTACTTC. The genes are TRBV19 and TRBJ2-5; 8 nucleotides line up with TRBD2. CDR3 length: 14 amino acids. Germline trimming cut 6 bases from V and 5 bases from J; bases unmatched to any gene: 8. Germline V gene lookup returns CDR1 LNHDA and CDR2 SQIVND (reference sequence).

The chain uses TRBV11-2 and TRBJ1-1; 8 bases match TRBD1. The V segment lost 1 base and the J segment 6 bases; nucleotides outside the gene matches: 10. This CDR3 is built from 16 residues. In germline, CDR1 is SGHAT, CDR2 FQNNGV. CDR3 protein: CASSLGPGRGLSEAFF. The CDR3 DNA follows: TGTGCCAGCAGCTTAGGTCCGGGCAGGGGGCTGTCTGAAGCTTTCTTT.

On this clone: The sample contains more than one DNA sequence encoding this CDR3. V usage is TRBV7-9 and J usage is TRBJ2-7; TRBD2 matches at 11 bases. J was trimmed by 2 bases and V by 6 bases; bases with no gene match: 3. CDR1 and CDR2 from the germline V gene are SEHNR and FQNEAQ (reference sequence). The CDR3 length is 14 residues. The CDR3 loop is CASRGTSGPYEQYF. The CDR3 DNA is TGTGCCAGCAGGGGGACTAGCGGTCCCTACGAGCAGTACTTC.

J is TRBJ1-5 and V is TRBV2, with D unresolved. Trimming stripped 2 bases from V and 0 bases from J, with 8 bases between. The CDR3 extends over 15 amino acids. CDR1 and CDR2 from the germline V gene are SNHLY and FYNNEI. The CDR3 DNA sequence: TGTGCCAGCAGTGAAAACAGATATAGCAATCAGCCCCAGCATTTT. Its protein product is CASSENRYSNQPQHF.

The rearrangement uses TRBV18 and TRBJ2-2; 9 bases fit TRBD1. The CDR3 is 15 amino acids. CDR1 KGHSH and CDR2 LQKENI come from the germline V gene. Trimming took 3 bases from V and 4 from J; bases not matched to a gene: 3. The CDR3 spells CASSPRDRATGELFF. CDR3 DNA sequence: TGTGCCAGCTCACCTCGGGACAGGGCCACCGGGGAGCTGTTTTTT.

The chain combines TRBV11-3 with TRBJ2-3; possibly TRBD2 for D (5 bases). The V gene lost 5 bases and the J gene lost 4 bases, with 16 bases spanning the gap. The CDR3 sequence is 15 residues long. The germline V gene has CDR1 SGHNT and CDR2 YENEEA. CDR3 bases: TGTGCCAGCAGCCCCGGGATCAGTCGTTCAGATACGCAGTATTTT. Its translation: CASSPGISRSDTQYF.